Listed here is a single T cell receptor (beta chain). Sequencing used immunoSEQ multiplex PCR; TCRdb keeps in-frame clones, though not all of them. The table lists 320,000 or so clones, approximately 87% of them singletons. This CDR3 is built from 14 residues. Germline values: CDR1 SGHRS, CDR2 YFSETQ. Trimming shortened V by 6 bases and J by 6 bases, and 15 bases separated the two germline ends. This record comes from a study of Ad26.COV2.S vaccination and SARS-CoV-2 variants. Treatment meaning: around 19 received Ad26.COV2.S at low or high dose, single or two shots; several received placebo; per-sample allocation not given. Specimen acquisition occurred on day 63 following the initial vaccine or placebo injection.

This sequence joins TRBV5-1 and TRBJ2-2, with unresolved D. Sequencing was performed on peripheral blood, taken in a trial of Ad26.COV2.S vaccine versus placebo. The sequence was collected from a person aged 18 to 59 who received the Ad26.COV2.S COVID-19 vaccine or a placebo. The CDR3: CASTSLMEPGELFF. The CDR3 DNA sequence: TGCGCCAGCACTTCCTTGATGGAACCCGGGGAGCTGTTTTTT. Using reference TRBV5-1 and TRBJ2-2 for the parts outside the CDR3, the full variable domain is KAGVTQTPRYLIKTRGQQVTLSCSPISGHRSVSWYQQTPGQGLQFLFEYFSETQRNKGNFPGRFSGRQFSNSRSEMNVSTLELGDSALYLCASTSLMEPGELFFGEGSRLTVL.